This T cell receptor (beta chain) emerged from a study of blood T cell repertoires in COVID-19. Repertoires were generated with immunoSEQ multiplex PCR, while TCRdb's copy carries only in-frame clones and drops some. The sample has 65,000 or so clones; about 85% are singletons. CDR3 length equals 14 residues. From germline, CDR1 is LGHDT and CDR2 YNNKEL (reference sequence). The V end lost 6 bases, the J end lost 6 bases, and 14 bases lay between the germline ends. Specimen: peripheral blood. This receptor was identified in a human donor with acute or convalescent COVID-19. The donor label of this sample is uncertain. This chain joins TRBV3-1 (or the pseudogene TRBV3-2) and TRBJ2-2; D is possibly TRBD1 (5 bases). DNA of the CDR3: TGTGCCAGCAGGCTGAAGGGGCTACCCGGGGAGCTGTTTTTT. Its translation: CASRLKGLPGELFF.